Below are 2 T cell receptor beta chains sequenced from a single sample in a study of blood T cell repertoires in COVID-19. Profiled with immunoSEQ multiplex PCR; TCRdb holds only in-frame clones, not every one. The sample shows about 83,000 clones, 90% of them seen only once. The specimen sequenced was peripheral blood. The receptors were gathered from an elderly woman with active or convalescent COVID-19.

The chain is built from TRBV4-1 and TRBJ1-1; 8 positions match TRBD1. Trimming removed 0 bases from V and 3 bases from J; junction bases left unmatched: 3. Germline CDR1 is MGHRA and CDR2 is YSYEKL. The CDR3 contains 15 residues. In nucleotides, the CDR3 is TGCGCCAGCAGCCAAGAAGGGACAGGTCACACTGAAGCTTTCTTT. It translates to CASSQEGTGHTEAFF.

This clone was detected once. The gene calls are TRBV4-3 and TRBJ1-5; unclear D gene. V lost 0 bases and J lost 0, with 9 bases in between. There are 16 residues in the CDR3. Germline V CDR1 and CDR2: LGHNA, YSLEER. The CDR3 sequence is CASSQDRGFSNQPQHF. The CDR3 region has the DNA TGCGCCAGCAGCCAAGACAGAGGGTTTAGCAATCAGCCCCAGCATTTT.